Listed below are T cell receptor beta chains from one sample, sequenced in a study of cytomegalovirus exposure and HLA in healthy donors. The data were produced by immunoSEQ multiplex PCR, yet TCRdb's version contains in-frame clones alone and is incomplete. There are around 200,000 clones in the sample, with 0.7% to 1% held by the top ten. Sequences were obtained from PBMCs. Receptor source: a woman aged 18-35 years in good health and CMV-seropositive. Both conserved end residues are part of each CDR3. D genes are given only for firm matches.

J	V	length	D	CDR3	DNA
TRBJ2-1	TRBV12-5	18	TRBD1	CASGLVRLGTGGKNEQFF	TGTGCTAGTGGTTTGGTACGGTTAGGGACAGGGGGTAAGAATGAGCAGTTCTTC
TRBJ2-1	TRBV6-5	13	-	CASAVSSYNEQFF	TGTGCCAGCGCAGTAAGCTCCTACAATGAGCAGTTCTTC
TRBJ2-5	TRBV7-2	15	-	CASSLDWAPEGTQYF	TGTGCCAGCAGCTTAGATTGGGCCCCCGAAGGGACCCAGTACTTC
TRBJ1-1	TRBV7-6	16	-	CASSPGGLGMNTEAFF	TGTGCCAGCAGCCCCGGGGGGCTCGGGATGAACACTGAAGCTTTCTTT
TRBJ1-2	TRBV6-5	13	TRBD1	CASRADRDYGYTF	TGTGCCAGCAGGGCCGACAGGGACTATGGCTACACCTTC
TRBJ1-4	TRBV13	13	-	CASSLSVNEKLFF	TGTGCCAGCAGCTTATCCGTTAATGAAAAACTGTTTTTT
TRBJ1-2	TRBV5-6	13	-	CASTGGLNYGYTF	TGTGCCAGCACGGGGGGCCTTAACTATGGCTACACCTTC
TRBJ1-1	TRBV9	16	-	CASSVAPWEGNTEAFF	TGTGCCAGCAGCGTAGCCCCCTGGGAGGGGAACACTGAAGCTTTCTTT
TRBJ2-5	TRBV7-2	17	TRBD2	CASSLARDSGGKETQYF	TGTGCCAGCAGCTTAGCGCGGGATAGCGGGGGGAAAGAGACCCAGTACTTC
TRBJ1-5	TRBV6-5	15	TRBD1	CASSPTGGRGQPQHF	TGTGCCAGCAGCCCGACAGGGGGAAGGGGTCAGCCCCAGCATTTT
TRBJ2-1	TRBV5-6	17	-	CASSSDTSWGVYNEQFF	TGTGCCAGCAGCTCCGACACGTCGTGGGGAGTCTACAATGAGCAGTTCTTC
TRBJ1-4	TRBV4-1	14	-	CASSLSPGNEKLFF	TGCGCCAGCAGCCTAAGTCCGGGAAACGAAAAACTGTTTTTT
TRBJ2-5	TRBV29-1	14	TRBD1	CSARDRGQGETQYF	TGCAGCGCCCGGGACAGGGGTCAGGGAGAGACCCAGTACTTC
TRBJ1-1	TRBV6-1	13	-	CASSQGYLILAFF	TGTGCCAGCAGTCAGGGTTATCTTATTTTGGCTTTCTTT
TRBJ2-7	TRBV6-1	15	-	CASSEGAGLPYEQYF	TGTGCCAGCAGTGAAGGGGCGGGGCTCCCCTACGAGCAGTACTTC
TRBJ2-2	TRBV28	15	-	CASSSWTQNTGELFF	TGTGCCAGCAGTTCGTGGACTCAGAACACCGGGGAGCTGTTTTTT
TRBJ2-3	TRBV10-2	15	TRBD2	CASRLTSGGTDTQYF	TGCGCCAGCAGGCTCACTAGCGGGGGCACAGATACGCAGTATTTT
TRBJ1-3	TRBV19	13	-	CASRKGGGNTIYF	TGTGCCAGTAGAAAAGGGGGAGGAAACACCATATATTTT
TRBJ1-3	TRBV5-6	16	-	CASSLDGTLAGNTIYF	TGTGCCAGCAGCTTGGACGGGACATTAGCTGGAAACACCATATATTTT
TRBJ2-5	TRBV7-9	14	-	CASSLATSRETQYF	TGTGCCAGCAGCTTAGCGACTAGTAGAGAGACCCAGTACTTC
TRBJ1-2	TRBV10-3	15	-	CAISEEQGLSYGYTF	TGTGCCATCAGTGAGGAACAGGGTCTTAGTTATGGCTACACCTTC
TRBJ1-2	TRBV19	16	TRBD1	CASVSLSGDRGKGYTF	TGTGCCAGCGTGTCACTATCCGGGGACAGGGGCAAAGGCTACACCTTC
TRBJ1-2	TRBV5-6	13	TRBD1	CASSLAGGSGYTF	TGTGCCAGCAGCTTGGCAGGGGGCAGTGGCTACACCTTC